This TCR beta chain stems from a study of blood T cells in healthy people across ages. Study background: Per two T cells, about one barcoded beta molecule was captured through template switching. Study-level points and caveats: It was the long-lived donors that had more naive CD4+ cells and higher diversity than aged donors. Diversity figures derived from one million T cells were judged to underestimate the true value. A roughly linear fall in TCR beta diversity per million T cells was seen with increasing age.

The CDR3 loop spans 15 amino acids. Germline lookup yields CDR1 SNHLY and CDR2 FYNNEI. V trimming: 3 bases; J trimming: 5 bases; junction bases outside the gene matches: 7. As for this clonotype: Its antigen is undetermined.

The second PCR ran roughly 6 to 12 cycles with a sample-barcoded 5' primer and J-beta primers. TCRdb used MiXCR to reprocess the 5' RACE reads, holding one entry per CDR3 protein. The sample holds some 900,000 distinct CDR3 sequences; roughly 48% are singletons and the top ten take roughly an eighth. Sequenced sample: blood. This TCR was sampled from a man aged 30 to 45 in good health. The chain carries TRBV2 and TRBJ2-5; the match to TRBD1 covers 9 bases. CDR3: CASSDLGTGMETQYF. Here the CDR3 DNA reads TGTGCCAGCAGTGACTTAGGGACAGGGATGGAGACCCAGTACTTC.